The entry below describes one T cell receptor beta chain. The ends were cut back, 3 bases at V and 6 bases at J, with 17 bases in the middle. CDR1 is SEHNR and CDR2 is FQNEAQ in the germline V gene (reference sequence). The CDR3 sequence is 15 residues long. The data were taken from a study of blood T cell repertoires in COVID-19. Across the study: Spain, Italy and the United States supplied samples that represented acute and convalescent COVID-19. In each case, the material was cDNA or gDNA derived from T cells, B-cell-depleted T cells, or PBMCs.

The repertoire was sequenced with immunoSEQ multiplex PCR; TCRdb's copy has only in-frame clones and lacks some. Here the sample spans around 70,000 clones, around 90% being singletons. The sequencing sample was made of peripheral blood. The chain carries TRBV7-9 and TRBJ2-5, with D unclear. The sequence was collected from an elderly woman with active or convalescent COVID-19. CDR3 in amino acids: CASSFGQAIGKTQYF. DNA for the CDR3: TGTGCCAGCAGCTTTGGGCAGGCCATCGGAAAGACCCAGTACTTC.